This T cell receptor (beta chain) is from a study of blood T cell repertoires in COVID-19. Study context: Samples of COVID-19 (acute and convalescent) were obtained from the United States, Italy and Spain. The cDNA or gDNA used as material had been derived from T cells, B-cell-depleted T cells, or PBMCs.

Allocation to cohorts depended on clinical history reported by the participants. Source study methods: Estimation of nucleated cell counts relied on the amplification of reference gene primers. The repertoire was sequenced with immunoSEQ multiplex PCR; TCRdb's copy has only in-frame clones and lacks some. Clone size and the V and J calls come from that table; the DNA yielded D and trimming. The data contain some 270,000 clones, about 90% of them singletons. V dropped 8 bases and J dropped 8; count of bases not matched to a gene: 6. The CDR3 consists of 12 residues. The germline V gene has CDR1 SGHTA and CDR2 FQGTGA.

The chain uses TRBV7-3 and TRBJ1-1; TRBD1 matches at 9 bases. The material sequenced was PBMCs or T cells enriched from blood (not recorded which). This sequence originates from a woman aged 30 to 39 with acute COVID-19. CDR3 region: CASVAGTGEAFF. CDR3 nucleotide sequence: TGTGCCAGCGTTGCAGGGACAGGGGAAGCTTTCTTT. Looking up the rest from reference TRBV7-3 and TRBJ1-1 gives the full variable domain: GAGVSQTPSNKVTEKGKYVELRCDPISGHTALYWYRQSLGQGPEFLIYFQGTGAADDSGLPNDRFFAVRPEGSVSTLKIQRTERGDSAVYLCASVAGTGEAFFGQGTRLTVV.